This TCR beta chain was sequenced during a study of shared clonotypes between healthy human individuals. Study results and limitations: The study's rarefaction showed incomplete sorted-subset sequencing despite large depth.

Worth noting for this clone: The antigen remains unidentified.

CDR1 is SGHKS and CDR2 is YYEKEE in the germline V gene (reference sequence). V was clipped by 4 bases and J by 3 bases; unmatched bases: 13. CDR3 size: 17 residues. All participating donors were Caucasian adults from Nashville, Tennessee. With CCR7-negative CD45RA+ TemRA cells, CD45RO+ cells were combined in CD8 memory. Produced via immunoSEQ multiplex PCR; TCRdb's table is partial and in-frame only. Among over 95,000 clones, 65% to 75% were seen once, and the ten largest hold under 30%. The material sequenced was memory CD8+ T cells sorted from blood. As to subset: CD45RO+ cells pooled with CCR7-negative TemRA cells. This receptor was identified in a woman in her twenties or thirties in good health. J is TRBJ1-2 and V is TRBV5-5, with 9 bases lining up with TRBD1. For the CDR3, the DNA is TGTGCCAGCAGCCCGGAGGTGGGACAGGGAGGCGACTATGGCTACACCTTC. It encodes CASSPEVGQGGDYGYTF.